This TCR beta chain emerged from a study of blood T cell repertoires in COVID-19. Sequenced by immunoSEQ multiplex PCR; TCRdb stores in-frame clones only, minus some. Of around 200,000 clones listed, roughly 89% are singletons. The CDR3 extends over 17 amino acids. Germline assignment: CDR1 LGHDT and CDR2 YNNKEL (reference sequence). The trim removed 4 bases at V and 2 bases at J, leaving 9 bases unmatched. The sequencing input was PBMCs or T cells enriched from blood (not recorded which). This TCR came from a middle-aged woman with acute COVID-19. This chain links TRBV3-1 (or the pseudogene TRBV3-2) with TRBJ1-3, with 9 bases lining up with TRBD1. As DNA, the CDR3 is TGTGCCAGCAGCCCCCACCCCGGACAGGGGACTGGAAACACCATATATTTT. Translation gives CASSPHPGQGTGNTIYF.